The entry below gives a single TCR beta chain sequence along with its context. Its antigen is unidentified. The source of the sample is a study of graft-versus-host responses after intestinal transplantation. As for the study in general: Each of the recipients got a multivisceral, liver-intestinal, or isolated intestinal transplant.

V lost 3 bases and J lost 6, with 26 bases in between. Germline V gene data show CDR1 as SEHNR and CDR2 as FQNEAQ (reference sequence). The length of the CDR3 is 18 residues. Overall study results and limits: Graft-donor T cell macrochimerism in patients accompanied high graft-versus-host to host-versus-graft clonal ratios in allografts. Early post-transplant HvG declines tracked with peak circulating GvH clone levels. GvH clones surfaced in recipient marrow, some emerging earlier in ileum or blood.

Assay: immunoSEQ multiplex PCR; the TCRdb copy retains only in-frame clones and omits some. The data contain just over 40,000 clones, approximately 95% of them singletons. The chain carries TRBV7-9 and TRBJ1-1; maybe TRBD1 (6 bases). The sequence was collected from a human donor who was the organ donor for an intestinal transplant. Sequenced material: unstimulated CD8+ T cells sorted from spleen or lymph node cells, taken before transplant. The CDR3: CASSLSQLVGQFNPEAFF. The DNA of the CDR3 is TGTGCCAGCAGCTTGTCCCAACTAGTCGGACAGTTCAATCCTGAAGCTTTCTTT.